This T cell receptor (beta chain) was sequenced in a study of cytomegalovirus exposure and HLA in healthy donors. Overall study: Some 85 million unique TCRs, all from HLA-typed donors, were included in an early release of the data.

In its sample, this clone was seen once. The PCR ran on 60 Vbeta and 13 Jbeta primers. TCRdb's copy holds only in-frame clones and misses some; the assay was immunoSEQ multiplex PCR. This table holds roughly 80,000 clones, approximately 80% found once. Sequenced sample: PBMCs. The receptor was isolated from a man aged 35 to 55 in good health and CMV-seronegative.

CDR3 coding DNA: TGTGCCAGCATCGAAACGGGGGGAGGGAGAGAGCAGTACTTC. Encoded protein: CASIETGGGREQYF. V gene TRBV6-1 combines with J gene TRBJ2-5, with TRBD2 identical over 7 bases. Per germline, CDR1 MNHNS and CDR2 SASEGT. V shed 7 bases and J 11 bases; nucleotides not matched to a gene: 16. The CDR3 runs to 14 residues.